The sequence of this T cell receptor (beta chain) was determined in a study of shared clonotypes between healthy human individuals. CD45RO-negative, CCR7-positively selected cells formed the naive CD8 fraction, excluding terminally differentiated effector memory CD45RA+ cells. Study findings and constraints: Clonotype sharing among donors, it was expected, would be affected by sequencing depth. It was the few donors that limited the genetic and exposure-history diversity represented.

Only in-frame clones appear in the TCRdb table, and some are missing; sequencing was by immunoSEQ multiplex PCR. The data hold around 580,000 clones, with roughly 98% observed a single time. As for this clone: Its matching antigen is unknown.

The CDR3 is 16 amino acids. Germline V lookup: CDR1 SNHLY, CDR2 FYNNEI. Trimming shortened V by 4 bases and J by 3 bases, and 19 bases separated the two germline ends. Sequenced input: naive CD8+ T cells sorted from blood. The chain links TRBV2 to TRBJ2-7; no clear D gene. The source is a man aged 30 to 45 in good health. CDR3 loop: CASSAPGETYYYEQYF. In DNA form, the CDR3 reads TGTGCCAGCAGTGCCCCGGGTGAAACTTACTACTACGAGCAGTACTTC.